The rows below give T cell receptor beta chains drawn from one sample of a study of blood T cell repertoires in COVID-19. Using immunoSEQ multiplex PCR, the repertoire was profiled, and TCRdb retains in-frame clones only, with some absent. Among 200,000 or so clones listed, roughly 87% were seen once. The specimen sequenced was peripheral blood. The receptors derive from a man aged 35 to 55 with active or convalescent COVID-19. Each CDR3 is given with its conserved first and last residue. D genes are given only for firm matches. Size is omitted from some rows. Given values are once, few, many or a class for expanded clones.

j_call | clone_size | d_call | v_call | cdr3_aa | cdr3_nt
TRBJ2-5 | NA | NA | TRBV5-5 | CASSFSVGRGRQETQYF | TGTGCCAGCAGCTTCTCCGTCGGGAGGGGGCGTCAAGAGACCCAGTACTTC
TRBJ2-1 | NA | TRBD2 | TRBV27 | CASSLRDYYNEQFF | TGTGCCAGCAGTTTACGGGACTACTACAATGAGCAGTTCTTC
TRBJ2-7 | once | NA | TRBV6-1 | CASSEGGTPFYEQYF | TGTGCCAGCAGTGAAGGCGGCACTCCTTTTTACGAGCAGTACTTC
TRBJ2-2 | NA | TRBD2 | TRBV7-3 | CASSPPGVAGGTGELFF | TGTGCCAGCAGCCCGCCTGGGGTAGCGGGAGGCACCGGGGAGCTGTTTTTT
TRBJ1-1 | NA | NA | TRBV6-5 | CASSPGTEAFF | TGTGCCAGCAGTCCCGGTACTGAAGCTTTCTTT
TRBJ2-7 | NA | NA | TRBV27 | CASSSARVEGLSYEQYF | TGTGCCAGCAGTTCGGCGAGGGTTGAAGGTTTATCCTACGAGCAGTACTTC
TRBJ2-3 | NA | TRBD2 | TRBV5-1 | CASSPTSGISTDTQYF | TGCGCCAGCAGCCCCACTAGCGGGATTAGCACAGATACGCAGTATTTT
TRBJ1-3 | NA | TRBD1 | TRBV24-1 | CATSGGQGRGGNTIYF | TGTGCCACCAGTGGCGGACAGGGAAGGGGTGGAAACACCATATATTTT
TRBJ1-6 | NA | TRBD1 | TRBV2 | CASSDRGLDSPLHF | TGTGCCAGCAGTGACAGGGGGCTCGATTCACCCCTCCACTTT
TRBJ1-3 | NA | TRBD1 | TRBV6-5 | CASSSTGADGNTIYF | TGTGCCAGCAGCTCGACAGGGGCGGATGGAAACACCATATATTTT
TRBJ1-2 | NA | TRBD1 | TRBV28 | CASSPTGLLGYTF | TGTGCCAGCAGTCCGACAGGGTTACTCGGCTACACCTTC
TRBJ2-3 | NA | TRBD1 | TRBV5-1 | CASSFRTGGFTDTQYF | TGCGCCAGCAGCTTCAGGACAGGGGGCTTCACAGATACGCAGTATTTT
TRBJ1-2 | NA | TRBD1 | TRBV28 | CASSLQGAVHGYTF | TGTGCCAGCAGTTTACAGGGGGCGGTTCATGGCTACACCTTC
TRBJ2-1 | NA | TRBD2 | TRBV11-3 | CASSPRTSGEYNEQFF | TGTGCCAGCAGCCCGAGGACTAGCGGGGAATACAATGAGCAGTTCTTC
TRBJ2-1 | few | NA | TRBV18 | CASSPDTGSVDEQFF | TGTGCCAGCTCACCCGACACGGGATCTGTGGATGAGCAGTTCTTC
TRBJ2-7 | NA | NA | TRBV3-1/TRBV3-2 | CASSHINNEQYF | TGTGCCAGCAGCCATATTAATAACGAGCAGTACTTC
TRBJ1-1 | once | TRBD1 | TRBV7-3 | CASSSFSRTGGTEAFF | TGTGCCAGCAGCTCGTTCAGTCGGACAGGCGGTACTGAAGCTTTCTTT
TRBJ2-2 | NA | TRBD1 | TRBV5-1 | CASRTGAAGELFF | TGCGCCAGCAGGACAGGGGCAGCCGGGGAGCTGTTTTTT
TRBJ2-3 | NA | TRBD2 | TRBV28 | CASSLRLAGRVADTQYF | TGTGCCAGCAGTTTAAGACTAGCGGGAAGGGTGGCAGATACGCAGTATTTT
TRBJ1-1 | once | TRBD1 | TRBV9 | CASTQTGRNTEAFF | TGTGCCAGCACCCAGACAGGGAGGAACACTGAAGCTTTCTTT
TRBJ1-6 | NA | NA | TRBV2 | CASSEGGTYNSPLHF | TGTGCCAGCAGTGAAGGTGGGACTTATAATTCACCCCTCCACTTT
TRBJ2-2 | NA | NA | TRBV30 | CAWSLPGELFF | TGTGCCTGGAGTCTCCCCGGGGAGCTGTTTTTT
TRBJ2-2 | NA | TRBD1 | TRBV25-1 | CASSEIGTGDFPAGELFF | TGTGCCAGCAGTGAAATCGGGACAGGGGACTTTCCCGCCGGGGAGCTGTTTTTT
TRBJ2-3 | NA | NA | TRBV6-2/TRBV6-3 | CASSLQAFKADTQYF | TGTGCCAGCAGTTTGCAAGCCTTCAAAGCAGATACGCAGTATTTT
TRBJ2-7 | NA | NA | TRBV27 | CASSLSQAYEQYF | TGTGCCAGCAGTTTATCTCAGGCGTACGAGCAGTACTTC
TRBJ2-3 | NA | TRBD2 | TRBV7-3 | CASSFPGERGASTRQYF | TGTGCCAGCAGCTTCCCCGGAGAGCGGGGGGCCTCGACTAGGCAGTATTTT
TRBJ2-7 | NA | NA | TRBV6-1 | CASSEFQGSSYEQYF | TGTGCCAGCAGTGAGTTCCAGGGGAGCTCCTACGAGCAGTACTTC
TRBJ2-7 | NA | TRBD2 | TRBV29-1 | CSVVTRAGGLAGGLHEQYF | TGCAGCGTTGTGACCCGGGCAGGGGGACTAGCGGGGGGCTTGCACGAGCAGTACTTC
TRBJ2-1 | NA | TRBD2 | TRBV9 | CASSDAITGLAGLNNEQFF | TGTGCCAGCAGCGATGCCATTACGGGGCTAGCGGGGTTAAACAATGAGCAGTTCTTC
TRBJ1-2 | NA | NA | TRBV4-2 | CASSQEEGLTNYGYTF | TGTGCCAGCAGCCAAGAAGAGGGTTTGACTAACTATGGCTACACCTTC
TRBJ2-1 | NA | TRBD2 | TRBV6-2/TRBV6-3 | CASSLSGLAVYNEQFF | TGTGCCAGCAGTTTGTCGGGACTAGCGGTATACAATGAGCAGTTCTTC
TRBJ2-7 | NA | TRBD1 | TRBV11-2 | CASSYLRDRPYEQYF | TGTGCCAGCAGCTACCTCCGGGACAGACCCTACGAGCAGTACTTC
TRBJ2-7 | NA | NA | TRBV2 | CASSEVRSSYEQYF | TGTGCCAGCAGTGAAGTACGGAGCTCCTACGAGCAGTACTTC
TRBJ2-7 | NA | TRBD1 | TRBV7-9 | CASSYPGQGVLSEQYF | TGTGCCAGCAGCTACCCGGGACAGGGGGTATTGTCCGAGCAGTACTTC
TRBJ1-1 | NA | NA | TRBV28 | CASSFPGGTEAFF | TGTGCCAGCAGTTTTCCCGGGGGCACTGAAGCTTTCTTT
TRBJ2-7 | NA | TRBD1 | TRBV28 | CASRGTVYSYEQYF | TGTGCCAGCAGAGGGACAGTGTACTCCTACGAGCAGTACTTC
TRBJ2-1 | NA | TRBD1 | TRBV3-1/TRBV3-2 | CASSRTGGDLNEQFF | TGTGCCAGCAGCCGGACAGGGGGAGACCTAAATGAGCAGTTCTTC
TRBJ2-5 | NA | NA | TRBV5-1 | CASSLQSGPQETQYF | TGCGCCAGCAGCTTACAGAGCGGCCCCCAAGAGACCCAGTACTTC
TRBJ1-2 | NA | NA | TRBV5-8 | CASSLAPTRRRGYTF | TGTGCCAGCAGCTTGGCCCCGACGCGGCGGCGGGGCTACACCTTC
TRBJ2-7 | NA | TRBD1 | TRBV5-1 | CASSDRGGPYEQYF | TGCGCCAGCAGCGACAGGGGAGGTCCCTACGAGCAGTACTTC
TRBJ1-5 | NA | NA | TRBV2 | CASSGGALGNQPQHF | TGTGCCAGCAGCGGCGGGGCTTTAGGCAATCAGCCCCAGCATTTT
TRBJ2-3 | NA | NA | TRBV4-2 | CASSQSLQIHTDTQYF | TGTGCCAGCAGCCAATCACTCCAAATCCACACAGATACGCAGTATTTT
TRBJ2-7 | NA | NA | TRBV30 | CASSEGSYEQYF | TGTGCCTCCTCCGAGGGCTCCTACGAGCAGTACTTC
TRBJ2-7 | NA | TRBD1 | TRBV10-3 | CAISPGTGAYEQYF | TGTGCCATCAGTCCCGGGACAGGGGCCTACGAGCAGTACTTC
TRBJ2-1 | few | TRBD2 | TRBV7-3 | CASSLEAGLADNEQFF | TGTGCCAGCAGCTTAGAGGCTGGACTAGCGGATAATGAGCAGTTCTTC
TRBJ2-7 | NA | NA | TRBV9 | CASSPPMGDSRSYEQYF | TGTGCCAGCAGCCCACCCATGGGTGACAGCCGATCCTACGAGCAGTACTTC
TRBJ2-7 | NA | TRBD1 | TRBV5-1 | CASSLITGAPGEQYF | TGCGCCAGCAGCTTAATCACAGGGGCACCAGGAGAGCAGTACTTC
TRBJ2-1 | NA | NA | TRBV30 | CAWSAPRGSYNEQFF | TGTGCCTGGAGTGCCCCAAGAGGGTCCTACAATGAGCAGTTCTTC
TRBJ2-4 | NA | NA | TRBV4-2 | CASSQPGGRAKNIQYF | TGTGCCAGCAGCCAACCCGGCGGTCGTGCCAAAAACATTCAGTACTTC
TRBJ2-5 | NA | NA | TRBV7-9 | CASTRVGQETQYF | TGTGCCAGCACCCGGGTGGGCCAAGAGACCCAGTACTTC